This is a list of T cell receptor beta chains from one sample in a study of blood T cell repertoires in COVID-19. Sequenced by immunoSEQ multiplex PCR; TCRdb stores in-frame clones only, minus some. The sample lists approximately 110,000 clones; about four fifths were seen once. The sequencing input was peripheral blood. These receptors came from a man of 80 years or more with acute or convalescent COVID-19. CDR3s include the opening cysteine and the closing phenylalanine or tryptophan. A D gene is named only where the DNA matches it firmly. Only some rows state a clone size, as once, few, many or a class for expanded clones.

>.|TRBV28|TRBD2|TRBJ2-7
CASSFGGSAYEQYF
TGTGCCAGCAGTTTCGGGGGGAGCGCCTACGAGCAGTACTTC
>.|TRBV7-9|.|TRBJ1-2
CASSWGRVATNYGYTF
TGTGCCAGCAGTTGGGGCCGGGTCGCAACTAACTATGGCTACACCTTC
>once|TRBV6-2/TRBV6-3|TRBD1|TRBJ1-5
CASSYSGQGVRQPQHF
TGTGCCAGCAGTTACTCGGGACAGGGGGTAAGGCAGCCCCAGCATTTT
>.|TRBV27|.|TRBJ1-1
CASSLSGTQWGTEAFF
TGTGCCAGCAGTTTATCAGGGACACAGTGGGGTACTGAAGCTTTCTTT
>.|TRBV11-2|.|TRBJ1-2
CASSLTGSYGYTF
TGTGCCAGCAGCTTAACAGGGTCGTATGGCTACACCTTC
>few|TRBV10-3|TRBD2|TRBJ2-5
CAIRGTSGEETQYF
TGTGCCATCAGGGGGACTAGCGGTGAAGAGACCCAGTACTTC
>.|TRBV7-6|TRBD1|TRBJ2-7
CASSYGTGGEQYF
TGTGCCAGCAGCTACGGGACAGGGGGCGAGCAGTACTTC
>.|TRBV30|.|TRBJ1-1
CAWSVPWRNTEAFF
TGTGCCTGGAGTGTACCCTGGAGGAACACTGAAGCTTTCTTT
>.|TRBV2|.|TRBJ2-7
CASRGLTSSYEQYF
TGTGCCAGCAGGGGACTTACGAGCTCCTACGAGCAGTACTTC
>few|TRBV3-1/TRBV3-2|TRBD2|TRBJ2-7
CASSPGTSGNEQYF
TGTGCCAGCAGCCCCGGGACTAGCGGGAACGAGCAGTACTTC